Each of the 26 T cell receptor beta chains below was sequenced from the same sample in a study of blood T cell repertoires in COVID-19. Profiled with immunoSEQ multiplex PCR; TCRdb holds only in-frame clones, not every one. The top ten clones hold about 3.2% of a sample with hundreds of thousands of clones, about 79% of them seen once. The sequencing sample was made of PBMCs or T cells enriched from blood (not recorded which). The receptors were sampled from a woman aged 55-70 years who had recovered from COVID-19.

The chain uses TRBV2 and TRBJ1-5; perhaps TRBD1 as D (5 bases). The length of the CDR3 is 14 residues. CDR1 is SNHLY, CDR2 FYNNEI, per germline. The V gene lost 2 bases and the J gene lost 7 bases, with 12 bases spanning the gap. The CDR3 sequence: CASSEFGGWQPQHF. The CDR3 nucleotides are TGTGCCAGCAGTGAATTCGGGGGTTGGCAGCCCCAGCATTTT.

V usage is TRBV7-9 and J usage is TRBJ2-2, with 8 bases fitting TRBD1. V shed 4 bases, J shed 4 bases, and the junction held 8 bases outside the gene matches. This CDR3 is built from 16 residues. CDR1 is SEHNR and CDR2 is FQNEAQ in the germline V gene (reference sequence). CDR3: CASSWGPGTGTGELFF. The CDR3 region has the DNA TGTGCCAGCAGCTGGGGACCCGGGACAGGCACCGGGGAGCTGTTTTTT.

As concerns this clone: A read error may account for a junction end that differs from germline. The gene calls are TRBV5-4 and TRBJ1-6, with 9 bases fitting TRBD1. CDR3 size: 16 residues. Per germline, CDR1 SGHNT and CDR2 YYREEE (reference sequence). The CDR3: CASSLDTGGKISPLHF. CDR3 in DNA: TGTGCCAGCAGTTTGGATACAGGGGGCAAGATTTCACCCCTCCACTTT.

CDR3 bases: TGTGCCAGTAGTATAGGCGGGACAGGGGTAAACATTCAGTACTTC. Its protein product is CASSIGGTGVNIQYF. The chain recombines TRBV19 with TRBJ2-4; 10 bases are shared with TRBD1. This CDR3 comprises 15 residues. V lost 1 base and J lost 6; bases outside the gene matches: 3. Germline V gene lookup returns CDR1 LNHDA and CDR2 SQIVND (reference sequence).

The rearrangement uses TRBV5-1 and TRBJ1-6; TRBD1 is a possible D gene (5 bases). Germline CDR1 SGHRS, CDR2 YFSETQ. This CDR3 spans 14 amino acids. Trimming left V 4 bases short and J 5 bases short, with 10 bases between. In nucleotides, the CDR3 is TGCGCCAGCAGCCGAGACAGAAATAATTCACCCCTCCACTTT. Encoded protein: CASSRDRNNSPLHF. Filled out from reference TRBV5-1 and TRBJ1-6, the complete variable domain reads KAGVTQTPRYLIKTRGQQVTLSCSPISGHRSVSWYQQTPGQGLQFLFEYFSETQRNKGNFPGRFSGRQFSNSRSEMNVSTLELGDSALYLCASSRDRNNSPLHFGNGTRLTVT.

V is TRBV14 and J is TRBJ2-2; D might be TRBD1 (5 bases). The CDR3 has 17 amino acids. CDR1 is SGHDN and CDR2 is FVKESK in the germline V gene. V gave up 3 bases and J gave up 1 base, with 15 bases separating them. Here the CDR3 DNA reads TGTGCCAGCAGCCAGGGGCTGGGAAGAGGGAACACCGGGGAGCTGTTTTTT. Protein product: CASSQGLGRGNTGELFF.

This clone has a handful of counts. The rearrangement joins TRBV6-6 to TRBJ2-2; D is perhaps TRBD2 (5 bases). This CDR3 comprises 13 residues. V was clipped by 6 bases and J by 5 bases, with 10 bases between them. CDR1 and CDR2 (germline): MNHNY, SVGAGI (reference sequence). The CDR3 DNA reads as TGTGCCAGCAGGTCTCCGGGGACCGGGGAGCTGTTTTTT. Residues: CASRSPGTGELFF.

This chain joins TRBV6-5 and TRBJ1-2; 10 bases map to TRBD1. Germline V gene sequence: CDR1 MNHEY, CDR2 SVGAGI. This CDR3 has 14 amino acids. Trimming cost V 4 bases and J 2 bases; bases outside gene matches: 1. This CDR3 reads CASSWGQGNYGYTF. The CDR3 bases are TGTGCCAGCAGTTGGGGACAGGGGAACTATGGCTACACCTTC.

Concerning this clone itself: The junction does not match germline at one end; this may be a read error. The rearrangement uses TRBV27 and TRBJ2-5; possible D gene TRBD1, 6 bases. Germline V gives CDR1 MNHEY, CDR2 SMNVEV (reference sequence). CDR3 length: 12 residues. CDR3 in amino acids: CATSQGRETQYF. DNA for the CDR3: TGTGCCACCAGTCAGGGGCGGGAGACCCAGTACTTC.

The V call is TRBV19, the J call TRBJ1-1; D may be TRBD1 (5 bases). V lost 5 bases, J lost 6 bases, and 13 bases lay in between. Germline V gene sequence: CDR1 LNHDA, CDR2 SQIVND (reference sequence). The CDR3 has 13 residues. The CDR3 loop is CASSGDFPPEAFF. The CDR3 bases are TGTGCCAGTAGTGGGGACTTTCCCCCTGAAGCTTTCTTT.

The chain has TRBV7-2 and TRBJ2-1; TRBD2 matches at 8 bases. The V and J ends lost 5 bases and 7 bases, in that order; junction bases with no gene match: 10. Germline-derived CDR1 and CDR2 are SGHTA and FQGNSA. This CDR3 comprises 15 residues. In nucleotides, the CDR3 is TGTGCCAGCAGCCGCTCGAGCGGGAGTGTGAATGAGCAGTTCTTC. It specifies CASSRSSGSVNEQFF.

This clone was detected only a few times. The V gene is TRBV27, the J gene TRBJ2-1; 10 positions agree with TRBD2. CDR3 length: 15 residues. CDR1 is MNHEY and CDR2 is SMNVEV in the germline V gene (reference sequence). V dropped 5 bases and J dropped 2; count of bases not matched to a gene: 3. CDR3 region: CASSVAGGPYNEQFF. CDR3 in DNA: TGTGCCAGCAGTGTAGCGGGGGGCCCCTACAATGAGCAGTTCTTC.

This clone came up many times. The rearrangement uses TRBV4-2 and TRBJ1-6, with unresolved D. V dropped 0 bases and J dropped 0 bases, with 9 bases sitting between them. This CDR3 is 17 amino acids long. Per the germline V gene, CDR1 is LGHNA and CDR2 is YNFKEQ. The CDR3 region is CASSQDKRSSYNSPLHF. The CDR3 nucleotides are TGTGCCAGCAGCCAAGATAAGCGAAGCTCCTATAATTCACCCCTCCACTTT.

This chain joins TRBV6-5 and TRBJ1-3; D may be TRBD1 (6 bases). There are 14 residues in the CDR3. Germline loops: CDR1 MNHEY, CDR2 SVGAGI. Deletions cut 7 bases from V and 4 bases from J, with 14 bases between. The CDR3 sequence: CASTSGQRGNTIYF. The DNA of the CDR3 is TGTGCCAGCACCAGTGGACAGCGAGGAAACACCATATATTTT.

The chain carries TRBV2 and TRBJ2-7; 7 nucleotides match TRBD1. The germline gives CDR1 SNHLY, CDR2 FYNNEI. The junction had 4 bases not matched to a gene; V was cut back by 6 bases and J by 8 bases. CDR3 size: 11 residues. As DNA, the CDR3 is TGTGCCAGCAGCCTGGGACAGAAGCAGTACTTC. Encoded protein: CASSLGQKQYF.

This clone is a singleton in its sample. This chain links TRBV6-1 with TRBJ1-6; D call uncertain. Looked up from germline, CDR1 is MNHNS and CDR2 is SASEGT. The CDR3 loop spans 12 amino acids. V was clipped by 2 bases and J by 11 bases, with 7 bases between them. CDR3 sequence reads: CASSEYNTPLHF. In nucleotides, the CDR3 is TGTGCCAGCAGTGAATACAACACACCCCTCCACTTT.

As DNA, the CDR3 is TGTGCCAGTAGTTCAGGACAGGGGTATGGAGATACGCAGTATTTT. Translating it yields CASSSGQGYGDTQYF. The chain uses TRBV19 and TRBJ2-3; 9 bases line up with TRBD1. Germline lookup yields CDR1 LNHDA and CDR2 SQIVND (reference sequence). V lost 5 bases and J lost 5; bases outside the gene matches: 8. The CDR3 consists of 15 residues.

This chain connects TRBV7-2 to TRBJ1-4; D is ambiguous. V was shortened by 6 bases and J by 8 bases, with 19 bases between the two germline ends. In germline, CDR1 is SGHTA, CDR2 FQGNSA. The CDR3 totals 15 residues. The CDR3 sequence is CASSPLGNSGEKLFF. The CDR3 DNA is TGTGCCAGCAGTCCTCTGGGCAACAGCGGCGAAAAACTGTTTTTT. The entire variable domain, with the rest obtained from reference TRBV7-2 and TRBJ1-4, is as follows: GAGVSQSPSNKVTEKGKDVELRCDPISGHTALYWYRQSLGQGLEFLIYFQGNSAPDKSGLPSDRFSAERTGGSVSTLTIQRTQQEDSAVYLCASSPLGNSGEKLFFGSGTQLSVL.

V and J are TRBV5-1 and TRBJ2-7, with 8 positions matching TRBD1. Germline values: CDR1 SGHRS, CDR2 YFSETQ. Germline trimming cut 8 bases from V and 4 bases from J; bases unmatched to any gene: 11. The CDR3 sequence is 14 residues long. The chain's CDR3 is CARGTWDRHYEQYF. DNA of the CDR3: TGCGCCAGGGGAACCTGGGACAGGCATTACGAGCAGTACTTC.

The chain recombines TRBV10-3 with TRBJ1-2, with a tentative D call TRBD1 (5 bases). Germline CDR1 is ENHRY and CDR2 is SYGVKD. The CDR3 is 14 residues long. Between the trimmed V and J ends, which lost 3 bases and 2 bases, there was a span of 10 bases. The CDR3 DNA is TGTGCCATCAGTGAAAATCCAGGGAACTATGGCTACACCTTC. It is translated as CAISENPGNYGYTF.

The chain combines TRBV5-8 with TRBJ1-2, with D maybe TRBD1 (5 bases). The germline gives CDR1 SGHTS, CDR2 YDEGEE. V lost 0 bases, J lost 8 bases, and 11 bases lay in between. This CDR3 region has 13 residues. The CDR3: CASSLGQPRGYTF. The CDR3 DNA sequence: TGTGCCAGCAGCTTGGGACAGCCGCGGGGCTACACCTTC.

The chain has TRBV10-1 and TRBJ1-1, with D tentatively TRBD1 (5 bases). With 0 bases removed from V and 0 bases from J, the gap between germline ends came to 17 bases. CDR3 length: 18 amino acids. The germline gives CDR1 WNHNN, CDR2 SYGVQD (reference sequence). In DNA form, the CDR3 reads TGCGCCAGCAGTGAGTCGACTCGAGACAGAAATATGAACACTGAAGCTTTCTTT. Protein: CASSESTRDRNMNTEAFF.

This clone was observed a handful of times. The rearrangement joins TRBV19 to TRBJ1-2; D unresolved. Germline loops: CDR1 LNHDA, CDR2 SQIVND (reference sequence). Trimming removed 5 bases at V and 8 bases at J, with 18 bases between. The CDR3 is 14 amino acids. The CDR3 sequence: CASSDPPRMNGYTF. The CDR3 DNA reads TGTGCCAGTAGTGATCCGCCCAGGATGAACGGCTACACCTTC.

This clone was found once. This chain connects TRBV7-9 to TRBJ2-5; 8 nucleotides agree with TRBD2. V gave up 6 bases and J gave up 4 bases; unmatched junction bases: 13. CDR1 and CDR2 from the germline V gene are SEHNR and FQNEAQ (reference sequence). The CDR3 spans 16 residues. CDR3: CASRPRTAGGRETQYF. The CDR3 bases are TGTGCCAGCAGACCTAGAACGGCGGGGGGTAGAGAGACCCAGTACTTC. Variable domain in full (rest from reference TRBV7-9 and TRBJ2-5): DTGVSQNPRHKITKRGQNVTFRCDPISEHNRLYWYRQTLGQGPEFLTYFQNEAQLEKSRLLSDRFSAERPKGSFSTLEIQRTEQGDSAMYLCASRPRTAGGRETQYFGPGTRLLVL.

The chain has TRBV19 and TRBJ1-3; weak D call: TRBD1 (5 bases). Deletions cut 6 bases from V and 2 bases from J, with 11 bases between. There are 14 residues in the CDR3. Germline assignment: CDR1 LNHDA and CDR2 SQIVND (reference sequence). The CDR3 DNA follows: TGTGCCAGTAGCCCTTCAGGGCCTGGAAACACCATATATTTT. Translated: CASSPSGPGNTIYF.

V usage is TRBV6-5 and J usage is TRBJ1-2; TRBD1 aligns across 8 bases. The CDR3 extends over 14 amino acids. With 0 bases clipped from V and 11 bases from J, the junction kept 8 bases outside the gene matches. The germline CDR1 and CDR2 sequences are MNHEY and SVGAGI. CDR3 region: CASSYSNGQGLYTF. CDR3 nucleotide sequence: TGTGCCAGCAGTTACTCAAACGGACAGGGCTTGTACACCTTC.